These 20 T cell receptor beta chains originate from one sample sequenced in a study of T cell repertoires in cytomegalovirus infection. TCRdb reanalysed the reads using MiXCR and keeps one entry per CDR3 protein. The sample includes approximately 220,000 distinct CDR3 sequences, less than 50% of them seen just once. These receptors' antigens are unknown. This sample comprised CD8+ T cells from cultured PBMCs, obtained from culture after CMV antigen stimulation. Source of these receptors: a human donor in good health (CMV status not recorded). Some clones in this sample may be carry-over from other donors' samples.

V and J are TRBV19 and TRBJ1-2; TRBD1 is a possible D gene (5 bases). Trimming cost V 2 bases and J 6 bases, with 13 bases left between them. The V gene's germline CDR1 is LNHDA and CDR2 SQIVND (reference sequence). The CDR3 covers 14 residues. The CDR3 reads CASSIRGQGHGYTF. DNA for the CDR3: TGTGCCAGTAGTATACGAGGGCAGGGACATGGCTACACCTTC. Full variable domain (remainder filled in from reference TRBV19 and TRBJ1-2): DGGITQSPKYLFRKEGQNVTLSCEQNLNHDAMYWYRQDPGQGLRLIYYSQIVNDFQKGDIAEGYSVSREKKESFPLTVTSAQKNPTAFYLCASSIRGQGHGYTFGSGTRLTVV.

CDR3: CASSLGGEVEQYF. CDR3 in DNA: TGTGCCAGCAGCTTAGGAGGTGAAGTCGAGCAGTACTTC. The chain has TRBV11-2 and TRBJ2-7; no clear D. V gave up 1 base and J gave up 6 bases, with 10 bases separating them. CDR1 is SGHAT and CDR2 is FQNNGV in the germline V gene. The CDR3 consists of 13 residues. Supplemented by reference TRBV11-2 and TRBJ2-7, the full variable domain reads EAGVAQSPRYKIIEKRQSVAFWCNPISGHATLYWYQQILGQGPKLLIQFQNNGVVDDSQLPKDRFSAERLKGVDSTLKIQPAKLEDSAVYLCASSLGGEVEQYFGPGTRLTVT.

This clonotype was detected only a few times. The chain links TRBV12-3 or TRBV12-4 to TRBJ1-2; D is uncertain. V lost 3 bases and J 2 bases, leaving 7 bases between the germline ends. The CDR3 has 13 residues. The DNA of the CDR3 is TGTGCCAGCAGTTTTGCTGGAAACTATGGCTACACCTTC. Residues: CASSFAGNYGYTF.

The chain links TRBV29-1 to TRBJ2-5; TRBD1 matches at 10 bases. The CDR3 runs to 15 residues. The trim removed 6 bases at V and 4 bases at J, leaving 11 bases unmatched. Germline CDR1 and CDR2: SQVTM and ANQGSEA. CDR3 sequence reads: CSVRPRDRGGETQYF. In nucleotides, the CDR3 is TGCAGCGTGAGGCCCCGGGACAGGGGAGGAGAGACCCAGTACTTC.

J is TRBJ2-3 and V is TRBV6-5; the match to TRBD2 covers 11 bases. J was trimmed by 4 bases and V by 6 bases; bases with no gene match: 6. There are 15 residues in the CDR3. The germline gives CDR1 MNHEY, CDR2 SVGAGI. The CDR3 DNA reads TGTGCCAGCAGCTACGGACTAGCGGGCTCAGATACGCAGTATTTT. Its translation: CASSYGLAGSDTQYF.

This clonotype has more than one count but fewer than ten. The chain couples TRBV7-8 to TRBJ1-2; possible D gene TRBD1, 6 bases. Germline-derived CDR1 and CDR2 are SGHVS and FQNEAQ. The CDR3 has 17 amino acids. Trimming removed 5 bases from V and 4 bases from J, with 23 bases in between. The CDR3 loop reads CASSQGGSSGATYGYTF. As DNA, the CDR3 is TGTGCCAGCAGCCAAGGGGGGTCGTCAGGGGCGACCTATGGCTACACCTTC. Full variable domain (remainder filled in from reference TRBV7-8 and TRBJ1-2): GAGVSQSPRYKVAKRGQDVALRCDPISGHVSLFWYQQALGQGPEFLTYFQNEAQLDKSGLPSDRFFAERPEGSVSTLKIQRTQQEDSAVYLCASSQGGSSGATYGYTFGSGTRLTVV.

The table lists this clonotype with a count of one. The V gene is TRBV12-5, the J gene TRBJ2-7, with 8 nucleotides matching TRBD1. CDR1 is LGHNT, CDR2 FRNRAP, per germline. Trimming at V came to 6 bases and at J to 3 bases, leaving 7 bases not matched to a gene. The length of the CDR3 is 14 residues. The CDR3 loop reads CASGTDRDGYEQYF. The CDR3 DNA reads as TGTGCTAGTGGCACGGACAGGGATGGCTACGAGCAGTACTTC.

This clonotype was seen only a few times. The chain employs TRBV11-2 and TRBJ2-7, with D perhaps matching TRBD1 (5 bases). Trimming took off 8 bases at V and 0 bases at J, with 17 bases between the two ends. The germline CDR1 and CDR2 sequences are SGHAT and FQNNGV. The CDR3 totals 15 residues. This chain's CDR3 is CASGSHQGISYEQYF. DNA for the CDR3: TGTGCCAGCGGATCCCACCAGGGTATCTCCTACGAGCAGTACTTC.

This clonotype was seen only a few times. The chain joins TRBV20-1 to TRBJ2-7, with D tentatively TRBD1 or TRBD2 (5 bases each). The V end was cut by 3 bases, the J end by 2 bases, with 14 bases between. This CDR3 is 14 amino acids long. CDR1 is DFQATT, CDR2 SNEGSKA, per germline (reference sequence). The CDR3 spells CSASPTVGPYEQYF. As DNA, the CDR3 is TGCAGTGCTAGCCCTACAGTGGGACCCTACGAGCAGTACTTC.

V usage is TRBV20-1 and J usage is TRBJ2-2; 7 nucleotides match TRBD2. Germline loops: CDR1 DFQATT, CDR2 SNEGSKA (reference sequence). The junction had 8 bases not matched to a gene; V was cut back by 4 bases and J by 3 bases. This CDR3 has 15 amino acids. The CDR3 loop is CSATGGGADTGELFF. The CDR3 nucleotides read TGCAGTGCTACGGGGGGAGGCGCAGACACCGGGGAGCTGTTTTTT.

This clonotype has just a few counts. The CDR3 DNA is TGTGCCAGCAGCTCGCGGACTAGCGGGAGCGCCGAGCAGTTCTTC. The encoded protein is CASSSRTSGSAEQFF. The rearrangement joins TRBV7-9 to TRBJ2-1; 13 bases match TRBD2. This CDR3 has 15 amino acids. Germline trimming cut 4 bases from V and 10 bases from J; bases unmatched to any gene: 7. Germline V lookup: CDR1 SEHNR, CDR2 FQNEAQ (reference sequence).

This chain connects TRBV12-3 or TRBV12-4 to TRBJ2-7; tentatively, D is TRBD1 or TRBD2 (5 bases each). This CDR3 comprises 14 residues. Between the trimmed V and J ends, which lost 4 bases and 6 bases, there was a span of 16 bases. CDR3 DNA sequence: TGTGCCAGCAGTTGGGGACCGAGACGGGCCGAGCAGTACTTC. This codes for CASSWGPRRAEQYF.

The gene calls are TRBV7-9 and TRBJ1-1; D remains ambiguous. The CDR3 spans 11 residues. CDR1 and CDR2 from the germline V gene are SEHNR and FQNEAQ (reference sequence). V dropped 5 bases and J dropped 6 bases, with 7 bases sitting between them. The CDR3 DNA is TGTGCCAGCAGCGACGAGCCTGAAGCTTTCTTT. It specifies CASSDEPEAFF. Full variable domain (missing parts from reference TRBV7-9 and TRBJ1-1): DTGVSQNPRHKITKRGQNVTFRCDPISEHNRLYWYRQTLGQGPEFLTYFQNEAQLEKSRLLSDRFSAERPKGSFSTLEIQRTEQGDSAMYLCASSDEPEAFFGQGTRLTVV.

The chain has TRBV5-1 and TRBJ1-1; TRBD1 agrees at 7 bases. After removal of 1 base from V and 1 base from J, the junction contained 7 bases not matched to a gene. The CDR3 sequence is 16 residues long. Germline assignment: CDR1 SGHRS and CDR2 YFSETQ. The chain's CDR3 is CASSLHRGPRNTEAFF. The CDR3 DNA is TGCGCCAGCAGCTTGCACAGGGGTCCACGGAACACTGAAGCTTTCTTT.

The V gene is TRBV12-3 or TRBV12-4, the J gene TRBJ1-2; D remains unclear. The CDR3 is 10 residues long. V shed 6 bases and J shed 7 bases, with 6 bases lying between them. CDR3 in DNA: TGTGCCAGCAGCTACGGTGGCTACACCTTC. It translates to CASSYGGYTF.

In its sample, this clonotype was seen many times. This sequence joins TRBV12-3 or TRBV12-4 and TRBJ1-3; 8 bases match TRBD1. The CDR3 loop spans 16 amino acids. The junction had 4 bases not matched to a gene; V was cut back by 0 bases and J by 3 bases. The CDR3 DNA follows: TGTGCCAGCAGTTTAGCGTCAGGGGGCAGTGGAAACACCATATATTTT. Its protein product is CASSLASGGSGNTIYF.

V and J are TRBV5-6 and TRBJ1-1, with a weak D call TRBD1 (5 bases). The CDR3 is 16 residues long. The germline V gene encodes CDR1 SGHDT and CDR2 YYEEEE. The V end was cut by 3 bases, the J end by 2 bases, with 17 bases between. CDR3 in amino acids: CASSYRQTLRNTEAFF. In nucleotides, the CDR3 is TGTGCCAGCAGCTACCGACAGACCTTACGCAACACTGAAGCTTTCTTT.

This rearrangement joins TRBV5-4 to TRBJ2-1; 7 bases map to TRBD2. Unmatched junction bases numbered 17, after V lost 1 base and J lost 7 bases. This CDR3 comprises 18 residues. CDR1 SGHNT and CDR2 YYREEE come from the germline V gene (reference sequence). The CDR3 sequence: CASSLRQGMAGAENEQFF. In DNA, the CDR3 is TGTGCCAGCAGCTTGCGGCAAGGTATGGCGGGAGCAGAAAATGAGCAGTTCTTC.

The rearrangement joins TRBV6-1 to TRBJ1-5; 9 bases fit TRBD1. Germline V gene data show CDR1 as MNHNS and CDR2 as SASEGT. CDR3 length: 17 amino acids. The trim removed 5 bases at V and 1 base at J, leaving 9 bases unmatched. In DNA, the CDR3 is TGTGCCAGCAGTCCGGGACAGGGAAGGGGAAGCAATCAGCCCCAGCATTTT. Its protein product is CASSPGQGRGSNQPQHF.

The gene calls are TRBV7-4 and TRBJ1-2, with TRBD1 as a possible D gene (5 bases). The length of the CDR3 is 15 residues. The germline V and J ends were trimmed by 1 base and 3 bases, with 12 bases remaining between them. Germline CDR1 SGHVT, CDR2 SQSDAQ. The CDR3 reads CASSLGGDLYYGYTF. The CDR3 DNA reads TGTGCCAGCAGCTTAGGAGGGGATCTGTACTATGGCTACACCTTC.